The sequence of this TCR beta chain was determined in a study of cytomegalovirus exposure and HLA in healthy donors. This CDR3 contains 13 residues. Losses at the gene ends were 4 bases for V and 8 bases for J; bases not matched to a gene: 9. CDR1 and CDR2 (germline): SQVTM, ANQGSEA. Study outcomes and limitations: The study labeled under 200 TCR beta chains cytomegalovirus-associated.

With respect to this clone: Its antigen remains unknown.

The PCR ran on 60 Vbeta and 13 Jbeta primers. Profiled with immunoSEQ multiplex PCR; TCRdb holds only in-frame clones, not every one. The sample has some 90,000 clones, about 80% seen once. The receptor was isolated from a man between 50 and 59 years old in good health and CMV-seropositive. J is TRBJ1-2 and V is TRBV29-1, with TRBD1 identical over 8 bases. Sequencing was carried out using PBMCs. CDR3 coding DNA: TGCAGCGTTGTGAATCCGAGGGACAGGGGCTACACCTTC. This sequence encodes CSVVNPRDRGYTF.